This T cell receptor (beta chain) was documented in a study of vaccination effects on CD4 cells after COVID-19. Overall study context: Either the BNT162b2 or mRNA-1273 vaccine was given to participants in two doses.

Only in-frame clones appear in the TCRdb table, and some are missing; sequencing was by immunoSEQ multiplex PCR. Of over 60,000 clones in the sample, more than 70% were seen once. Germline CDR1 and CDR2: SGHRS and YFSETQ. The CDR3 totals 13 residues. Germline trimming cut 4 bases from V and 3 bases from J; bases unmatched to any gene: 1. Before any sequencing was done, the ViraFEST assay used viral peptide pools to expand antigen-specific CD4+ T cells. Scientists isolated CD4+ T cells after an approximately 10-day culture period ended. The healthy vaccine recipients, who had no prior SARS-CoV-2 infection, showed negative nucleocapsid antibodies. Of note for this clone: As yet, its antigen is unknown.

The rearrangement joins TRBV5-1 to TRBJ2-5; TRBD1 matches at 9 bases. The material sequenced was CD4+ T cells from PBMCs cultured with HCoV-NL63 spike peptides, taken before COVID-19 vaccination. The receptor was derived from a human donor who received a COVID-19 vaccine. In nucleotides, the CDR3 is TGCGCCAGCAGCAGGACAGGGGAAGAGACCCAGTACTTC. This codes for CASSRTGEETQYF.